The clone carrying this T cell receptor beta chain was counted ten times or more. Its antigen is as yet unknown. TCRdb re-called the 5' RACE reads through MiXCR, storing one row per CDR3 protein. The sample has approximately 440,000 distinct CDR3 sequences; approximately 20% are singletons. The data stem from a study of T-cell memory formation after mild COVID-19. V dropped 0 bases and J dropped 8; count of bases not matched to a gene: 8. This CDR3 is 15 amino acids long. CDR1 and CDR2 from the germline V gene are SGHDT and YYEEEE. Points from the study as a whole: Detection of some responders pre-infection suggested pre-existing cross-reactive memory T cells participated. Largely, contracting CD4+ clones fell within CM and EM, and contracting CD8+ clones within EMRA.

Sequenced input: PBMCs or a T cell subset sorted from them (not recorded which). This chain connects TRBV5-6 to TRBJ2-1, with 7 bases lining up with TRBD2. The TCR comes from an adult woman who had mild COVID-19 (a few samples of this study predate the infection). Cell type and time point are not known. The CDR3 loop reads CASSLETSPRHEQFF. CDR3 bases: TGTGCCAGCAGCTTGGAGACTAGCCCTCGACATGAGCAGTTCTTC.